This TCR beta chain emerged from a study of T cells in localized non-small cell lung cancer. General observations from the study: Median roughly 57 top-100 tumor clones were shared with paired adjacent lung.

The data were produced by immunoSEQ multiplex PCR, yet TCRdb's version contains in-frame clones alone and is incomplete. The data show about 15,000 clones, approximately 85% seen once. CDR3 size: 16 residues. V was shortened by 2 bases and J by 5 bases, with 18 bases between the two germline ends. Looked up from germline, CDR1 is MNHEY and CDR2 is SVGAGI. In regard to this clone: Its matching antigen is unknown.

This receptor was identified in a woman between 35 and 70 years old with stage I lung adenocarcinoma. The specimen comprised peripheral blood, sampled before any cancer treatment. This chain connects TRBV6-5 to TRBJ1-1, with no clear D. The CDR3 reads CASSYSLLEGRTEAFF. The CDR3 DNA follows: TGTGCCAGCAGTTACAGCCTTCTCGAGGGTCGGACTGAAGCTTTCTTT.